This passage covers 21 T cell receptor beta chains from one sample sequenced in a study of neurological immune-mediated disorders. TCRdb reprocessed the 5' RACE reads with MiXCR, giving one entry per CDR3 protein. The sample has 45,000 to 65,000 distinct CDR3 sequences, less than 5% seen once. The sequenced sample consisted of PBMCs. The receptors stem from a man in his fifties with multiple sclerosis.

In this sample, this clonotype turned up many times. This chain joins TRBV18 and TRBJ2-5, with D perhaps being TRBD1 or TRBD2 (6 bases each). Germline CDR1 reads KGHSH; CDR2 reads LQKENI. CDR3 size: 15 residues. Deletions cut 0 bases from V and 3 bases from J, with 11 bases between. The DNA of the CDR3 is TGTGCCAGCTCACCACCGAGGGGGGAGGAAGAGACCCAGTACTTC. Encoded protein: CASSPPRGEEETQYF. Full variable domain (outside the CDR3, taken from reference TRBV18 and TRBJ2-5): NAGVMQNPRHLVRRRGQEARLRCSPMKGHSHVYWYRQLPEEGLKFMVYLQKENIIDESGMPKERFSAEFPKEGPSILRIQQVVRGDSAAYFCASSPPRGEEETQYFGPGTRLLVL.

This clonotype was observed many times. CDR3: CATSRDGQGYNEQFF. The CDR3 DNA reads TGTGCCACCAGCAGAGATGGCCAGGGCTACAATGAGCAGTTCTTC. The chain uses TRBV15 and TRBJ2-1; possible D gene TRBD1, 5 bases. Germline CDR1 reads LNHNV; CDR2 reads YYDKDF (reference sequence). Deletions cut 0 bases from V and 3 bases from J, with 9 bases between. CDR3 length: 15 residues.

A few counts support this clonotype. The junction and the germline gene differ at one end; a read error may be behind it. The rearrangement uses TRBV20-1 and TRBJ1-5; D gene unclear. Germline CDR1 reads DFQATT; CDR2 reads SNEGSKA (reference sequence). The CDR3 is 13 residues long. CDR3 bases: TGCAGTGCTGGCCGGGGTGGGGATCAGCCCCAGAATTTT. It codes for CSAGRGGDQPQNF.

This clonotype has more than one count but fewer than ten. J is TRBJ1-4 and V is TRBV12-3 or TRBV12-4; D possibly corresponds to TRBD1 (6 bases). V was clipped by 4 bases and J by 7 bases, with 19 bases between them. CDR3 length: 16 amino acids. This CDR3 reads CASSSPTRGTSEKLFF. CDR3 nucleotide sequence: TGTGCCAGCAGTTCCCCCACCAGGGGCACGAGTGAAAAACTGTTTTTT.

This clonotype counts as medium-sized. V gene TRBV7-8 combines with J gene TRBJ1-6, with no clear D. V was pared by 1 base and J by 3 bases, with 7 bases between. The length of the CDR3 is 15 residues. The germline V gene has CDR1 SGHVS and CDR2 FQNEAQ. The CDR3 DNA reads TGTGCCAGCAGCTTAGACAGCAACTATAATTCACCCCTCCACTTT. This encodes CASSLDSNYNSPLHF.

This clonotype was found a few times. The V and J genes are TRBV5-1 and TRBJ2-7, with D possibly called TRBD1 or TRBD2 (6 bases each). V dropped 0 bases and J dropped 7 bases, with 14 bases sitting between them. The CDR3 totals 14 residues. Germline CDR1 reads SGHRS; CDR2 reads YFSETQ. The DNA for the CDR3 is TGCGCCAGCAGCTTGGATGGGGGGCTGTCGGAGCAGTACTTC. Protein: CASSLDGGLSEQYF.

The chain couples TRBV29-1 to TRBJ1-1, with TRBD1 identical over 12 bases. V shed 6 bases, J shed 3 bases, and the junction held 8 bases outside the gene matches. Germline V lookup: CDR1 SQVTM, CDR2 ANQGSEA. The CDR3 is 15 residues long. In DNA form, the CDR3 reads TGCAGCGTCCGAGGGACAGGGGGCGTCCACACTGAAGCTTTCTTT. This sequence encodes CSVRGTGGVHTEAFF.

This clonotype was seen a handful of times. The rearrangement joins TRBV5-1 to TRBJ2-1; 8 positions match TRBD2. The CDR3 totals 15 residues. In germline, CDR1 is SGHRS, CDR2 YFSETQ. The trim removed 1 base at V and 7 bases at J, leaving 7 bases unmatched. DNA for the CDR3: TGCGCCAGCAGCTTGCTCGGGACTAGTGATAATGAGCAGTTCTTC. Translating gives CASSLLGTSDNEQFF.

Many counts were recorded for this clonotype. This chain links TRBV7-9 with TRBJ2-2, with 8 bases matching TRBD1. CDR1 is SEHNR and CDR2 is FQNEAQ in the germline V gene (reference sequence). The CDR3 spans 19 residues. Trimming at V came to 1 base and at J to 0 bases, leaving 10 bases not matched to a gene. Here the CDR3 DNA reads TGTGCCAGCAGCTTAGATGGACAGGGAGGAAATCCGAACACCGGGGAGCTGTTTTTT. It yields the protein CASSLDGQGGNPNTGELFF.

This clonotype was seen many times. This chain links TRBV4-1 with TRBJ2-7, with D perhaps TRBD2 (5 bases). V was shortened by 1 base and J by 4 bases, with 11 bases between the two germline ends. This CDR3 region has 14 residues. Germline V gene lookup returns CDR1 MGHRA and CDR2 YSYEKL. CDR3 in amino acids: CASSQAAGDYEQYF. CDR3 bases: TGCGCCAGCAGCCAAGCCGCCGGGGATTACGAGCAGTACTTC.

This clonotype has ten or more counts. The CDR3 region has the DNA TGCGCCAGCAGCTCCGTCGGTGGCAGCGCCTACGAGCAGTACTTC. It encodes CASSSVGGSAYEQYF. This chain connects TRBV5-1 to TRBJ2-7; D gene uncertain. The CDR3 contains 15 residues. Trimming left V 3 bases short and J 2 bases short, with 15 bases between. CDR1 is SGHRS, CDR2 YFSETQ, per germline.

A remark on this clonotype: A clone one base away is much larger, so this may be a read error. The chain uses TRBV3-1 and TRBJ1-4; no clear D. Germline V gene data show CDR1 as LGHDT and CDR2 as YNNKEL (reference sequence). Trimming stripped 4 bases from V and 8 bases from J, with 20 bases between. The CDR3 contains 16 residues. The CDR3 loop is CASSPSVEGKYEKLFF. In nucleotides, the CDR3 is TGTGCCAGCAGCCCTTCGGTGGAGGGAAAGTACGAAAAACTGTTTTTT.

This chain's CDR3 is CASSPIRDNPYEQYF. DNA of the CDR3: TGTGCCAGCAGCCCAATCAGGGACAATCCCTACGAGCAGTACTTC. The rearrangement links TRBV14 to TRBJ2-7; TRBD1 is a possible D gene (6 bases). The CDR3 runs to 15 residues. Germline values: CDR1 SGHDN, CDR2 FVKESK. V was cut by 4 bases and J by 2 bases, with 15 bases left in between.

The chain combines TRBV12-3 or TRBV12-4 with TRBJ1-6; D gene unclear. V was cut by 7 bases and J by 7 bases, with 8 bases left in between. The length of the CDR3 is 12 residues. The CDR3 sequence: CASTWANSPLHF. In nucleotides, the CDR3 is TGTGCCAGCACCTGGGCCAATTCACCCCTCCACTTT.

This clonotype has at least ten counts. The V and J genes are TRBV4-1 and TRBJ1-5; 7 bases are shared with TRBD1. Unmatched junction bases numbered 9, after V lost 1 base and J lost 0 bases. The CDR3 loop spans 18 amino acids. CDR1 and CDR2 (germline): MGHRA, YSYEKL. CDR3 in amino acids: CASSQGRTGTNSNQPQHF. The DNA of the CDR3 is TGCGCCAGCAGCCAAGGGCGGACAGGAACAAATAGCAATCAGCCCCAGCATTTT.

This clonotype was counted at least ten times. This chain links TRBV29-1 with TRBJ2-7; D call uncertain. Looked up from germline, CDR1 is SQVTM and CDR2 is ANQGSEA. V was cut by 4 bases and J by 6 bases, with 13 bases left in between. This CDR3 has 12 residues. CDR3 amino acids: CSVGVFSGEQYF. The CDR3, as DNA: TGCAGCGTTGGTGTTTTCTCCGGCGAGCAGTACTTC.

The CDR3 is CASSGDGVNTEAFF. CDR3 in DNA: TGTGCCAGCAGCGGGGACGGGGTGAACACTGAAGCTTTCTTT. The rearrangement uses TRBV7-3 and TRBJ1-1, with D possibly matching TRBD1 (5 bases). Germline V gene lookup returns CDR1 SGHTA and CDR2 FQGTGA. The V gene lost 5 bases and the J gene lost 0 bases, with 10 bases spanning the gap. The CDR3 has 14 residues.

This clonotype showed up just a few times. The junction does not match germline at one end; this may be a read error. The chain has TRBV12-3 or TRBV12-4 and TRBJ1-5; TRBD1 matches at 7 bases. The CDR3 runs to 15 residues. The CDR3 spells CASSARQGYFQPQNF. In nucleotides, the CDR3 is TGTGCCAGCAGTGCTAGACAGGGCTACTTCCAGCCCCAGAATTTT.

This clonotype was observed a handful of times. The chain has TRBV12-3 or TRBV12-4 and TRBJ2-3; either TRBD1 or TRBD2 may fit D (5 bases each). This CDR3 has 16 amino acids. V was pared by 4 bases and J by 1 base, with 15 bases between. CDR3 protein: CASSWGTYPGTDTQYF. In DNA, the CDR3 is TGTGCCAGCAGTTGGGGGACCTACCCAGGCACAGATACGCAGTATTTT.

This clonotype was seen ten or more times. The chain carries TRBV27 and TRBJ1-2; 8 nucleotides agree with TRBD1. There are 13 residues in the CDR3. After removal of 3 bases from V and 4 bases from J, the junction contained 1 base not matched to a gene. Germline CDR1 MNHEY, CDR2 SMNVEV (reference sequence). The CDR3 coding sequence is TGTGCCAGCAGTTTGGGACAGGCCTATGGCTACACCTTC. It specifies CASSLGQAYGYTF.

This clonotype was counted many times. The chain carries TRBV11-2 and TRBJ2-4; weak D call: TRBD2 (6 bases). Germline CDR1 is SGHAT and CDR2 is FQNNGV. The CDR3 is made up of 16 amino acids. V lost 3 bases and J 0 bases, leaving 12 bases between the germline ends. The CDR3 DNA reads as TGTGCCAGCAGCTTCCGCGGGGAATTAGCCAAAAACATTCAGTACTTC. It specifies CASSFRGELAKNIQYF.